This T cell receptor beta chain was documented in a study of regulatory T cells in long-lasting Graves disease. Study-level findings and limits: Gene preferences differed: TRBV28, TRBJ1-2, TRBJ2-5 in persistent cases.

Per germline, CDR1 SGHTA and CDR2 FQGNSA. The junction had 8 bases not matched to a gene; V was cut back by 2 bases and J by 2 bases. The CDR3 runs 16 residues. This clonotype occurred many times. Its antigen is not known. As for time point: newly diagnosed GD, antithyroid drugs for less than 3 months. PBMCs provided the RNA from which the TCR library was made. Per American Thyroid Association guidelines, Graves' disease was diagnosed. In building TCR beta libraries, iRepertoire HTBI primers were used together with Arm-PCR of CDR3 regions. MiXCR, run by TCRdb on the multiplex PCR reads, gives a single entry per CDR3 protein. The sample lists roughly 380,000 distinct CDR3 sequences; roughly a sixth were seen once.

The V call is TRBV7-2, the J call TRBJ2-7, with 8 bases fitting TRBD1. The source is a female donor with Graves disease. Sequenced here: peripheral blood mononuclear cells (PBMCs), sampled at new diagnosis, from a patient treated with antithyroid drugs. The CDR3 DNA is TGTGCCAGCAGCTTATGGGGTGGGGACAGGACCTACGAGCAGTACTTC. Its protein is CASSLWGGDRTYEQYF.